The T cell receptor beta chain described here comes from a study of T cell clonotyping in hematopoietic cell transplantation. Study-wide results and caveats: CD4 and CD8 repertoire contributions could not be separated without sorting. Recipient TCR diversity dropped after transplant; expanded clonotypes rose from day 30 to 180.

The assay was immunoSEQ multiplex PCR, and TCRdb's table has in-frame clones only and misses some. Of approximately 44,000 clones in the sample, approximately 78% were seen once. CDR1 is MDHEN and CDR2 is SYDVKM in the germline V gene. The CDR3 sequence is 15 residues long. V lost 7 bases, J lost 1 base, and 13 bases lay in between. Stated time point: recipient sample about 28 days before transplant, after cytoreduction. About this clone: What it binds is unknown.

The rearrangement links TRBV28 to TRBJ1-4, with D maybe TRBD1 (5 bases). The clonotype originates from a man in his 60s with myelodysplastic syndrome. Some clones in this sample may be carry-over from other donors' samples. The sample in question was peripheral blood mononuclear cells, obtained before stem cell transplant. The CDR3 nucleotides are TGTGCCAGCAAGAGAGCGGGGGGAACTAATGAAAAACTGTTTTTT. As protein: CASKRAGGTNEKLFF.